One T cell receptor beta chain is described in this entry. Original analysis: Estimated nucleated cell counts came from reference gene primer amplification. TCRdb's table, derived via immunoSEQ multiplex PCR, lists solely in-frame clones and lacks some. Clone size and V and J calls were adopted from that table, with D and trimming inferred from the DNA. The sample lists just over 250,000 clones; 88% were seen once. This record comes from a study of blood T cell repertoires in COVID-19. Background on the study: Sites in the United States, Italy and Spain provided acute and convalescent COVID-19 samples.

The CDR3 is 15 amino acids. With 6 bases clipped from V and 6 bases from J, the junction kept 9 bases outside the gene matches. In germline, CDR1 is MNHEY, CDR2 SVGAGI. This chain connects TRBV6-5 to TRBJ2-1, with 9 bases matching TRBD2. The specimen sequenced was peripheral blood. The TCR sequence derives from a man aged 55 to 70 who had recovered from COVID-19. The CDR3 loop reads CASSLERGVINEQFF. CDR3 bases: TGTGCCAGCAGCCTCGAGCGGGGGGTGATCAATGAGCAGTTCTTC.